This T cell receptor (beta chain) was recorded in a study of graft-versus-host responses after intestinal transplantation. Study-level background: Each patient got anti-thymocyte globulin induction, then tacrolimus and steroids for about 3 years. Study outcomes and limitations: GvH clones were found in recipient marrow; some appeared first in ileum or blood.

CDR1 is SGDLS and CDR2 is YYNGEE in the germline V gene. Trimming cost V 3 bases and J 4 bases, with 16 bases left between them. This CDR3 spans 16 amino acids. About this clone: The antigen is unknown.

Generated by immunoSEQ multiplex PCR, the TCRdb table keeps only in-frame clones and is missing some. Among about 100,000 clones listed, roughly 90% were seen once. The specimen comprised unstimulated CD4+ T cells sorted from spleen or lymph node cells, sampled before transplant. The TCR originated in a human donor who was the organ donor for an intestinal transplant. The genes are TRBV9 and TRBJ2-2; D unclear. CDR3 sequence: CASSAVGISITGELFF. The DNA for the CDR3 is TGTGCCAGCAGCGCCGTAGGGATCTCCATCACCGGGGAGCTGTTTTTT.